This T cell receptor beta chain is drawn from a study of response to subunit inactivated influenza vaccine. Study-level results: The authors proposed limited new T cell recruitment per seasonal influenza vaccination.

This clonotype turned up a few times. The target antigen is unknown. V was shortened by 4 bases and J by 7 bases, with 13 bases between the two germline ends. The CDR3 sequence is 13 residues long. Germline CDR1 and CDR2: LGHNA and YSLEER. TCRdb itself ran the RT-PCR reads through MiXCR, one entry per CDR3 protein. The sample has more than 400,000 distinct CDR3 sequences; over 9.5% are singletons. The genes are TRBV4-3 and TRBJ1-2, with D unresolved. This material consisted of PBMCs from blood, taken roughly 6 weeks after vaccination. The receptor was isolated from a man aged 45-60 years who received an inactivated influenza vaccine. The CDR3 region is CASSLDGLGGYTF. The CDR3 region has the DNA TGCGCCAGCAGCCTGGACGGTCTGGGTGGCTACACCTTC.